The rows below give T cell receptor beta chains drawn from one sample of a study of blood T cell repertoires in COVID-19. Using immunoSEQ multiplex PCR, the repertoire was profiled, and TCRdb retains in-frame clones only, with some absent. The sample shows 64,000 or so clones, around four fifths of them seen only once. The source material was peripheral blood. The receptors were gathered from a man older than 75 with acute or convalescent COVID-19. Both conserved end residues are part of each CDR3. D genes are given only for firm matches. Only part of the rows carry a size: once, few, many, or a class if the clone is expanded.

TRBD1	.	TRBJ2-2	TRBV6-5	15	TGTGCCAGCAGGTCAGGGGGCAAGGACACCGGGGAGCTGTTTTTT	CASRSGGKDTGELFF
.	.	TRBJ1-5	TRBV4-2	14	TGTGCCAGCAGCCATAGTTCATCGGGTTGGCCCCAGCATTTT	CASSHSSSGWPQHF
.	few	TRBJ2-7	TRBV21-1	14	TGTGCCAGCAGTGCCGGGACAGGGGATTACGAGCAGTACTTC	CASSAGTGDYEQYF
TRBD2	.	TRBJ2-1	TRBV7-2	16	TGTGCCAGCAGGGGACTAGCGGGAGGTACCCTCTATGAGCAGTTCTTC	CASRGLAGGTLYEQFF
TRBD1	.	TRBJ1-1	TRBV12-3/TRBV12-4	13	TGTGCCAGCGGCAGAACAGGGGGCGATGAAGCTTTCTTT	CASGRTGGDEAFF
TRBD1	.	TRBJ1-2	TRBV3-1/TRBV3-2	15	TGTGCCAGCAGCCAAGGACAGGGTAAAAGCTATGGCTACACCTTC	CASSQGQGKSYGYTF
.	.	TRBJ1-6	TRBV2	15	TGTGCCAGCAGTGCCCGCAGGGACAAAAGCTCACCCCTCCACTTT	CASSARRDKSSPLHF
.	.	TRBJ2-2	TRBV5-1	15	TGCGCCAGCAGGCAGTCTCCGACAGACACCGGGGAGCTGTTTTTT	CASRQSPTDTGELFF
.	once	TRBJ2-3	TRBV19	13	TGTGCCAGTAGAATCGCGGTAGCAGATACGCAGTATTTT	CASRIAVADTQYF
TRBD1	few	TRBJ2-7	TRBV7-8	16	TGTGCCAGCAGCTCCAGCCGACAGGGGACTCGCTACGAGCAGTACTTC	CASSSSRQGTRYEQYF
.	medium-sized	TRBJ1-5	TRBV19	17	TGTGCCAGTAGGCCGGGACAAGGGGCTTACAACAATCAGCCCCAGCATTTT	CASRPGQGAYNNQPQHF
.	.	TRBJ2-7	TRBV4-1	16	TGCGCCAGCAGCCAAGATGGCGACAGGTTTGCCTACGAGCAGTACTTC	CASSQDGDRFAYEQYF
TRBD1	.	TRBJ2-7	TRBV14	13	TGTGCCAGCAGCCACCGGGGGACAGGGGAGCAGTACTTC	CASSHRGTGEQYF
TRBD2	.	TRBJ2-1	TRBV7-2	17	TGTGCCAGCAGCTTACTAGCGGGAGGGCCCGTGGGCAATGAGCAGTTCTTC	CASSLLAGGPVGNEQFF
.	.	TRBJ2-5	TRBV3-1/TRBV3-2	14	TGTGCCAGCAGCCATACTGACTCAAAAGAGACCCAGTACTTC	CASSHTDSKETQYF
TRBD1	.	TRBJ1-5	TRBV3-1/TRBV3-2	14	TGTGCCAGCAGCCAGGGACAGGCCGTTCAGCCCCAGCATTTT	CASSQGQAVQPQHF